The 5 T cell receptor beta chains below all came from one sample that was sequenced in a study of beta chain features in type 1 diabetes. Overall study findings and caveats: TCRB CDR3 length was moderately but significantly reduced in all four CD4+ subsets of Type 1 diabetes patients.

Every isolated RNA sample was fully reverse transcribed, so sequencing captured expressed TCRB transcripts. Produced via immunoSEQ multiplex PCR; TCRdb's table is partial and in-frame only. The data contain about 740,000 clones, about an eighth of them singletons. The antigens of these receptors remain unknown. Sequences were obtained from naive CD4+ T cells from blood. The receptors shown here come from a man aged 18 to 30 with type 1 diabetes.

This clone has just a few counts. The V gene is TRBV2, the J gene TRBJ1-5; 8 nucleotides match TRBD1. CDR1 is SNHLY, CDR2 FYNNEI, per germline. The CDR3 extends over 16 amino acids. Losses at the gene ends were 2 bases for V and 7 bases for J; bases not matched to a gene: 10. The CDR3 loop is CASSEQGAANGQPQHF. In nucleotides, the CDR3 is TGTGCCAGCAGTGAACAGGGGGCGGCTAATGGCCAGCCCCAGCATTTT.

This clone was observed a handful of times. The chain employs TRBV18 and TRBJ2-7; D ambiguous. V was cut by 3 bases and J by 1 base, with 7 bases left in between. CDR3 size: 13 residues. CDR1 is KGHSH, CDR2 LQKENI, per germline. CDR3 sequence (DNA): TGTGCCAGCTCACCGTCCAAGTCCTACGAGCAGTACTTC. Its protein is CASSPSKSYEQYF. The complete variable domain, with remaining parts taken from reference TRBV18 and TRBJ2-7, reads NAGVMQNPRHLVRRRGQEARLRCSPMKGHSHVYWYRQLPEEGLKFMVYLQKENIIDESGMPKERFSAEFPKEGPSILRIQQVVRGDSAAYFCASSPSKSYEQYFGPGTRLTVT.

There are a few counts of this clone. This chain joins TRBV5-1 and TRBJ2-2, with D hard to call. The V and J ends lost 0 bases and 8 bases respectively, with 8 bases between them. CDR3 length: 13 residues. CDR1 SGHRS and CDR2 YFSETQ come from the germline V gene. CDR3 residues: CASSLVPLGELFF. As DNA, the CDR3 is TGCGCCAGCAGCTTGGTACCCCTGGGGGAGCTGTTTTTT. The entire variable domain, with the rest obtained from reference TRBV5-1 and TRBJ2-2, is as follows: KAGVTQTPRYLIKTRGQQVTLSCSPISGHRSVSWYQQTPGQGLQFLFEYFSETQRNKGNFPGRFSGRQFSNSRSEMNVSTLELGDSALYLCASSLVPLGELFFGEGSRLTVL.

This chain joins TRBV30 and TRBJ1-2; D not resolved. The V end lost 1 base, the J end lost 6 bases, and 6 bases lay between the germline ends. The CDR3 is made up of 11 amino acids. Per germline, CDR1 GTSNPN and CDR2 SVGIG (reference sequence). CDR3 nucleotides: TGTGCCTGGAGTGGCCTAAATGGCTACACCTTC. It encodes CAWSGLNGYTF.

The CDR3 DNA is TGTGCCACCCAGGACAGGATGGTTTCACCCCTCCACTTT. It yields the protein CATQDRMVSPLHF. This rearrangement joins TRBV25-1 to TRBJ1-6; the match to TRBD1 covers 7 bases. V trimming: 10 bases; J trimming: 9 bases; junction bases outside the gene matches: 9. In germline, CDR1 is MGHDK, CDR2 SYGVNS. The CDR3 consists of 13 residues.